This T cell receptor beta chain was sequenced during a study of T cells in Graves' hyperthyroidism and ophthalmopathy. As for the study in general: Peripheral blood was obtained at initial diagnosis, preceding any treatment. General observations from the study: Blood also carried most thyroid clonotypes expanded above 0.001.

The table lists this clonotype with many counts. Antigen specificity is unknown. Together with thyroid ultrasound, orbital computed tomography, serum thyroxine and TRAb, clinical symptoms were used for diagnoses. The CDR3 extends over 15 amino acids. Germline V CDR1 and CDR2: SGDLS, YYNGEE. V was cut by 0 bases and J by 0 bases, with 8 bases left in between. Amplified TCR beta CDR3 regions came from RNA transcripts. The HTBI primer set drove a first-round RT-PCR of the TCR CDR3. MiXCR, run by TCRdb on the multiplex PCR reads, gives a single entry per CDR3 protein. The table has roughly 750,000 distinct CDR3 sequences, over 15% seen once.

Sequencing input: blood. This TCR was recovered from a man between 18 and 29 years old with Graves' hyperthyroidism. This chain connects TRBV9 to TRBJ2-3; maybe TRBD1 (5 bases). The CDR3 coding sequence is TGTGCCAGCAGCGTAGGTCCAGGGAGCACAGATACGCAGTATTTT. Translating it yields CASSVGPGSTDTQYF.